The sequence of this T cell receptor (beta chain) was determined in a study of shared clonotypes between healthy human individuals. Whole-study context: Ranging from 18 to 49 in age, donors were a couple of women and a few men.

Naive-designated CD8 cells lacked CD45RO, were positively enriched for CCR7, and omitted terminally differentiated effector memory CD45RA+ cells. With regard to this clone: Its specificity is unknown.

The data were produced by immunoSEQ multiplex PCR, yet TCRdb's version contains in-frame clones alone and is incomplete. The sample has some 2 million clones; approximately 95% are singletons. CDR1 and CDR2 from the germline V gene are SGHTA and FQGNSA. Trimming shortened V by 5 bases and J by 3 bases, and 11 bases separated the two germline ends. CDR3 length equals 13 residues. Study results and limitations: Roughly 5% of naive CD4 clonotypes were common to several donors. Sorted-subset sequencing, rarefaction showed, was incomplete despite large depth.

This TCR was recovered from a man aged 18 to 35 in good health. The chain uses TRBV7-2 and TRBJ2-7, with D unresolved. The sample comprised naive CD8+ T cells sorted from blood. CDR3 region: CASSPEAHYEQYF. The CDR3 DNA is TGTGCCAGCAGCCCAGAAGCCCACTACGAGCAGTACTTC.